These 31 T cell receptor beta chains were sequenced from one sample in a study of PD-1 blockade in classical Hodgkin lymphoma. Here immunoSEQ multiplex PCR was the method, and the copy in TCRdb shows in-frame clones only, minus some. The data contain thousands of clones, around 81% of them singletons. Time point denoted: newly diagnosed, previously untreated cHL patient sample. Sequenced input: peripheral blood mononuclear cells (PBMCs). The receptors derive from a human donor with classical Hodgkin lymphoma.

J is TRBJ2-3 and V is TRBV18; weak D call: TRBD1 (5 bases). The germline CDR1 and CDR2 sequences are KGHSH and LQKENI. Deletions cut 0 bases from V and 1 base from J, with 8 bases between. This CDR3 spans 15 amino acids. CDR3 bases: TGTGCCAGCTCACCACCGTCAGGGCGCACAGATACGCAGTATTTT. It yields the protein CASSPPSGRTDTQYF.

CDR3 sequence (DNA): TGCGCCAGCAGCTTGGGCAACAGGGCCTCCTCCTACGAGCAGTACTTC. This codes for CASSLGNRASSYEQYF. The chain carries TRBV5-1 and TRBJ2-7, with a weak D call TRBD1 (6 bases). Germline V gene sequence: CDR1 SGHRS, CDR2 YFSETQ. This CDR3 contains 16 residues. The V end was cut by 0 bases, the J end by 0 bases, with 13 bases between.

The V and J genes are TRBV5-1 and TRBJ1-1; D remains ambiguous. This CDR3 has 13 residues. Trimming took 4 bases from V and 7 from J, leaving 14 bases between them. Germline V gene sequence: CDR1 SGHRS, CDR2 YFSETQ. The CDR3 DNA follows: TGCGCCAGCAGCGGGCCCATAAGCGGTGAAGCTTTCTTT. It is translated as CASSGPISGEAFF.

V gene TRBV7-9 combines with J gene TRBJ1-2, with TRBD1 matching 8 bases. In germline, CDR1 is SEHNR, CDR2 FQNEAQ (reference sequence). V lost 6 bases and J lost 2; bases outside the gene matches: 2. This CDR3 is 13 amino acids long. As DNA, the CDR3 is TGTGCCAGCAGGGCAGGGGGCAACTATGGCTACACCTTC. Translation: CASRAGGNYGYTF.

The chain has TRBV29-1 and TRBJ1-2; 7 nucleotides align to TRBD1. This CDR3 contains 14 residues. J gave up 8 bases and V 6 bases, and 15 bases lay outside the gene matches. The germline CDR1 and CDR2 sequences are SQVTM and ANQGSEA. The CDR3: CSVSRPGTEGGYTF. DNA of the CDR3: TGCAGCGTCTCAAGACCCGGGACAGAAGGGGGCTACACCTTC.

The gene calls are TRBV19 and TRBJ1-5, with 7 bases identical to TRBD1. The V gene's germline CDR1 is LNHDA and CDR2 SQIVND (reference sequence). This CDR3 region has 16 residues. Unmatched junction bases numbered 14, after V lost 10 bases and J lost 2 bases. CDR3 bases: TGTGCCACTTCACCCTGGGGGCAGGGGGGCAATCAGCCCCAGCATTTT. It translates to CATSPWGQGGNQPQHF.

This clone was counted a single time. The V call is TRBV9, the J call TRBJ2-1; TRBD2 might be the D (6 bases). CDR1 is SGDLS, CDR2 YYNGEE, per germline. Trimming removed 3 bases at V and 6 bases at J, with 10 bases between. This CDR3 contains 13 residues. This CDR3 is CASSAGGSNEQFF. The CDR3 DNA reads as TGTGCCAGCAGCGCCGGAGGGAGCAATGAGCAGTTCTTC. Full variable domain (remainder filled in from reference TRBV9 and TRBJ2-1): DSGVTQTPKHLITATGQRVTLRCSPRSGDLSVYWYQQSLDQGLQFLIQYYNGEERAKGNILERFSAQQFPDLHSELNLSSLELGDSALYFCASSAGGSNEQFFGPGTRLTVL.

The CDR3 loop is CASSLAGTGGREPQHF. CDR3 in DNA: TGTGCCAGCAGCTTGGCCGGGACAGGGGGGCGGGAGCCCCAGCATTTT. The chain is built from TRBV5-6 and TRBJ1-5; 11 nucleotides match TRBD1. After removal of 0 bases from V and 8 bases from J, the junction contained 7 bases not matched to a gene. Germline-derived CDR1 and CDR2 are SGHDT and YYEEEE. This CDR3 is built from 16 residues. Full variable domain (remainder filled in from reference TRBV5-6 and TRBJ1-5): DAGVTQSPTHLIKTRGQQVTLRCSPKSGHDTVSWYQQALGQGPQFIFQYYEEEERQRGNFPDRFSGHQFPNYSSELNVNALLLGDSALYLCASSLAGTGGREPQHFGDGTRLSIL.

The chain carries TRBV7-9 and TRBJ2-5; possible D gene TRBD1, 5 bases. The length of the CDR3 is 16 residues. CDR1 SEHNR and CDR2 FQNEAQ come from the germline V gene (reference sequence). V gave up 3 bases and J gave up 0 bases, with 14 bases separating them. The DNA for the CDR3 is TGTGCCAGCAGCTTTAAGGGGTCTAGGTACCAAGAGACCCAGTACTTC. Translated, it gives CASSFKGSRYQETQYF.

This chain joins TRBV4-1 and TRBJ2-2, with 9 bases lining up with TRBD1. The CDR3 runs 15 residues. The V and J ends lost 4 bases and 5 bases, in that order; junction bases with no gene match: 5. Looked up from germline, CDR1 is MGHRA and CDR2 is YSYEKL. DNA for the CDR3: TGCGCCAGCAGCCCCGGGACAGGGTGGACCGGGGAGCTGTTTTTT. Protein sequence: CASSPGTGWTGELFF.

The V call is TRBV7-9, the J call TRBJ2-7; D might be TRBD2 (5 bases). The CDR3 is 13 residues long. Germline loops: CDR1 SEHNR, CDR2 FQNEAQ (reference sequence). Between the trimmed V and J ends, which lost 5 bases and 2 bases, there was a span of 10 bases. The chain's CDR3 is CASSPGTPYEQYF. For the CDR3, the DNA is TGTGCCAGCAGCCCGGGAACCCCCTACGAGCAGTACTTC.

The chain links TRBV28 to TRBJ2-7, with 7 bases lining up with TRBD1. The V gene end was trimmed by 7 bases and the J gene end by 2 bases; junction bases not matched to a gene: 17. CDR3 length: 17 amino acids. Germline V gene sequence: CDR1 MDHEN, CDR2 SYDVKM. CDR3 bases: TGTGCCAGCAACAGTGTCTCCGGGACAGTGAATCCCTACGAGCAGTACTTC. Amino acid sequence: CASNSVSGTVNPYEQYF.

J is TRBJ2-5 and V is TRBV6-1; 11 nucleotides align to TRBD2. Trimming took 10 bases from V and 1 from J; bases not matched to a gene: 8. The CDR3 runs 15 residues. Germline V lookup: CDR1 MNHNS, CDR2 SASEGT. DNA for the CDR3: TGTGCCACGTCGGCACTAGCGGGGGTCCAAGAGACCCAGTACTTC. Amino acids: CATSALAGVQETQYF.

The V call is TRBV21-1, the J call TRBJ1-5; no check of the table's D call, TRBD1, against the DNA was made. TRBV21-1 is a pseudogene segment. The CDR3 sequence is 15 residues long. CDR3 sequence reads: CASSNGQGARQPQHF. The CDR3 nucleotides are TGTGCCAGCAGCAACGGCCAGGGGGCAAGACAGCCCCAGCATTTT.

CDR3 region: CASSQNRDYEQYF. In DNA form, the CDR3 reads TGTGCCAGCAGCCAGAACAGGGACTACGAGCAGTACTTC. V is TRBV11-1 and J is TRBJ2-7, with D maybe TRBD1 (6 bases). The germline V and J ends were trimmed by 5 bases and 3 bases, with 11 bases remaining between them. This CDR3 is built from 13 residues. Germline CDR1 SGHAT, CDR2 FQDESV (reference sequence). Variable domain in full (rest from reference TRBV11-1 and TRBJ2-7): EAEVAQSPRYKITEKSQAVAFWCDPISGHATLYWYRQILGQGPELLVQFQDESVVDDSQLPKDRFSAERLKGVDSTLKIQPAELGDSAMYLCASSQNRDYEQYFGPGTRLTVT.

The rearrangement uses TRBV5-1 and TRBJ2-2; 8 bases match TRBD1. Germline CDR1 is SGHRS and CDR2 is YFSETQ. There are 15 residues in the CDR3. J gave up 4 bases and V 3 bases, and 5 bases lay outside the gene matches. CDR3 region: CASSSGQASTGELFF. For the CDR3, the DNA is TGCGCCAGCAGCTCGGGACAGGCTTCCACCGGGGAGCTGTTTTTT.

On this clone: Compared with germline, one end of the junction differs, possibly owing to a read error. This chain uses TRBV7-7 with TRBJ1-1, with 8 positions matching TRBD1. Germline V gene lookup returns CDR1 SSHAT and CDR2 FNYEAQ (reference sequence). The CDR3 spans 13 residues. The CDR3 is CASSFRTGTEAFF. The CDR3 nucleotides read TGTGCTAGCAGCTTCAGGACAGGGACTGAAGCTTTCTTT.

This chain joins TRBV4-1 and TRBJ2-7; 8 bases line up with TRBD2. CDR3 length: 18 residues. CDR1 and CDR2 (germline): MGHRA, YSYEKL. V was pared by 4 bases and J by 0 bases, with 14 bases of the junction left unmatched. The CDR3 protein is CASSLVLSSGLVSYEQYF. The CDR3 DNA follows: TGCGCCAGCAGCCTAGTCCTTTCTAGCGGGCTCGTCTCCTACGAGCAGTACTTC.

Here the CDR3 DNA reads TGTGCCAGCAGCTTTGGGCAGGGCAATGAAAAACTGTTTTTT. It is translated as CASSFGQGNEKLFF. The V and J genes are TRBV5-4 and TRBJ1-4, with TRBD1 as a possible D gene (5 bases). V was clipped by 2 bases and J by 5 bases, with 10 bases between them. CDR1 is SGHNT, CDR2 YYREEE, per germline (reference sequence). The CDR3 loop spans 14 amino acids.

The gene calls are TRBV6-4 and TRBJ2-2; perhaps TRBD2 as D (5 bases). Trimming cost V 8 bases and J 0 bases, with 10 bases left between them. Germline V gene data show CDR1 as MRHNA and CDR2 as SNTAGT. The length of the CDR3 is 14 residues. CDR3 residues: CASSTNTNTGELFF. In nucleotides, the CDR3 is TGTGCCAGCTCGACTAACACGAACACCGGGGAGCTGTTTTTT.

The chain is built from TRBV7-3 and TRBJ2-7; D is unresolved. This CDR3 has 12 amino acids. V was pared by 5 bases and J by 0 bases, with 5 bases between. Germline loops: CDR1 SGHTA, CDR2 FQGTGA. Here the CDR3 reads CASSQSSYEQYF. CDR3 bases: TGTGCCAGCAGCCAATCCTCCTACGAGCAGTACTTC.

CDR3 nucleotides: TGTGCCAGCAGCCCGAGCGGGGGGAGCACAGATACGCAGTATTTT. Protein sequence: CASSPSGGSTDTQYF. The chain combines TRBV7-9 with TRBJ2-3, with 9 bases identical to TRBD2. Germline trimming cut 5 bases from V and 0 bases from J; bases unmatched to any gene: 3. This CDR3 has 15 amino acids. Germline CDR1 SEHNR, CDR2 FQNEAQ (reference sequence).

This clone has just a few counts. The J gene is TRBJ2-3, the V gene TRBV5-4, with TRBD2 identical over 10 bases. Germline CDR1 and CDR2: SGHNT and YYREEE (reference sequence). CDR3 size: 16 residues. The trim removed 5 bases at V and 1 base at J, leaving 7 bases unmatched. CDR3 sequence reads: CASREAGGPGTDTQYF. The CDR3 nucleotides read TGTGCCAGCAGAGAAGCGGGAGGGCCCGGCACAGATACGCAGTATTTT.

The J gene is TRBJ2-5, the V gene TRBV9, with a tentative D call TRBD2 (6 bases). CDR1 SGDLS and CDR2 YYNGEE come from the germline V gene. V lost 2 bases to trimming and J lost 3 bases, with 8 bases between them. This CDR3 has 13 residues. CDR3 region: CASSVGTEETQYF. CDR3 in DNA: TGTGCCAGCAGCGTCGGGACTGAAGAGACCCAGTACTTC. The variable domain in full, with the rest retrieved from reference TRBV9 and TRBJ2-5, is DSGVTQTPKHLITATGQRVTLRCSPRSGDLSVYWYQQSLDQGLQFLIQYYNGEERAKGNILERFSAQQFPDLHSELNLSSLELGDSALYFCASSVGTEETQYFGPGTRLLVL.

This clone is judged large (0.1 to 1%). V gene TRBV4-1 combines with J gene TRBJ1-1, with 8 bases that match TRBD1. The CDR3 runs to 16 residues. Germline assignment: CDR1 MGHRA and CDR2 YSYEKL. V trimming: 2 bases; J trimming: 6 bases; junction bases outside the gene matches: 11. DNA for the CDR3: TGCGCCAGCAGCCAACCCGGACAGGGAAGACTGGCTGAAGCTTTCTTT. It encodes CASSQPGQGRLAEAFF.

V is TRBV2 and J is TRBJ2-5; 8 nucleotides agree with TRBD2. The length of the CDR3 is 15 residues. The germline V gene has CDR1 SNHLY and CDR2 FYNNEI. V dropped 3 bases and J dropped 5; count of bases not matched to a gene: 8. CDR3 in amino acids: CASSDRAGGSETQYF. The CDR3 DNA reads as TGTGCCAGCAGTGATCGGGCGGGAGGCTCTGAGACCCAGTACTTC.

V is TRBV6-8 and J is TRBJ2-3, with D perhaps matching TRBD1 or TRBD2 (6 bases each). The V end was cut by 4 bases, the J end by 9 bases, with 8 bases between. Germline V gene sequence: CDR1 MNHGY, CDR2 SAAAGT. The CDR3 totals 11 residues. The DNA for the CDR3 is TGTGCCAGCAGTTTAGGGGGGACGCAGTATTTT. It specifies CASSLGGTQYF.

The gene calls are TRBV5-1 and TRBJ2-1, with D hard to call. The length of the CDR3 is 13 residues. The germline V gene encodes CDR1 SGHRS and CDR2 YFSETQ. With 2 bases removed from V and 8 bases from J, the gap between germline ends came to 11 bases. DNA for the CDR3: TGCGCCAGCAGCTTCCATTCTGGGGATGAGCAGTTCTTC. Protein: CASSFHSGDEQFF.

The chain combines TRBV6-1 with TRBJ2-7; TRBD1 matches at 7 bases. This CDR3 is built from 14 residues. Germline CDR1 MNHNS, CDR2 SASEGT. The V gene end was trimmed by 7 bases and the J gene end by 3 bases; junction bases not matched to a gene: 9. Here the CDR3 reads CASNAPGQIYEQYF. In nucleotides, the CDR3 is TGTGCCAGCAACGCCCCGGGACAGATCTACGAGCAGTACTTC.

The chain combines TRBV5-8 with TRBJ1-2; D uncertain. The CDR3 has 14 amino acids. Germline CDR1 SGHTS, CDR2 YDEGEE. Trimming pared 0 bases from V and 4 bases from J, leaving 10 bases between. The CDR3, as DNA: TGTGCCAGCAGCTTGGGGCAGATAATCTATGGCTACACCTTC. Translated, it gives CASSLGQIIYGYTF.

CDR3 nucleotides: TGTGCCAGCAAGGAGGGGCGGACGGAGACCCAGTACTTC. Translated, it gives CASKEGRTETQYF. The chain links TRBV2 to TRBJ2-5; tentative D call: TRBD2 (6 bases). Trimming removed 7 bases from V and 5 bases from J, with 14 bases in between. Per the germline V gene, CDR1 is SNHLY and CDR2 is FYNNEI. This CDR3 has 13 amino acids.